These 2 T cell receptor beta chains were sequenced from one sample in a study of T cell repertoires in cytomegalovirus infection. Antigen specificity for these receptors is unknown. TCRdb itself ran the reads through MiXCR, one entry per CDR3 protein. This table holds hundreds of thousands of distinct CDR3 sequences, around a third found once. The sample in question was cultured PBMCs, obtained from culture after CMV antigen stimulation. The receptors here all came from a human donor in good health (CMV status not recorded). Some clones in this sample may be carry-over from other donors' samples.

This rearrangement joins TRBV2 to TRBJ2-5, with D possibly matching TRBD2 (5 bases). The V gene's germline CDR1 is SNHLY and CDR2 FYNNEI. This CDR3 spans 16 amino acids. Trimming shortened V by 1 base and J by 5 bases, and 17 bases separated the two germline ends. DNA for the CDR3: TGTGCCAGCAGTGAAGGGGTATTCGGGGTGCTGGAGACCCAGTACTTC. Translated, it gives CASSEGVFGVLETQYF.

This clonotype came up many times. This chain uses TRBV4-1 with TRBJ2-7; TRBD2 matches at 8 bases. Germline V gene data show CDR1 as MGHRA and CDR2 as YSYEKL. Trimming took 3 bases from V and 1 from J; bases not matched to a gene: 2. The CDR3 runs 14 residues. In DNA form, the CDR3 reads TGCGCCAGCAGCCAGGGACTAGGGTCCTACGAGCAGTACTTC. This codes for CASSQGLGSYEQYF.